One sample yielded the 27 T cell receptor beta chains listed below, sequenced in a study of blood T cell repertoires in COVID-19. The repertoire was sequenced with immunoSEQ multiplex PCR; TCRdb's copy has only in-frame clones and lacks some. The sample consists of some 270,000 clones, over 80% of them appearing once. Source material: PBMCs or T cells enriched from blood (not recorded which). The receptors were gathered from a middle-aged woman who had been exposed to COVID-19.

The CDR3 sequence: CASSSPFVNTIYF. The CDR3 coding sequence is TGTGCCAGCAGTTCCCCTTTCGTAAACACCATATATTTT. The chain combines TRBV6-5 with TRBJ1-3; D remains ambiguous. Trimming shortened V by 4 bases and J by 6 bases, and 10 bases separated the two germline ends. CDR1 is MNHEY, CDR2 SVGAGI, per germline. The CDR3 is made up of 13 amino acids.

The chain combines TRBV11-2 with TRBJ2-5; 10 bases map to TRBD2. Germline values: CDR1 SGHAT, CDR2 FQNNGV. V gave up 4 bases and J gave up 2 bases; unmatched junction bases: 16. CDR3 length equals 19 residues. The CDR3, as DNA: TGTGCCAGCAGCTCCACCCGGGCTAGCGGGGGCGTCATACAAGAGACCCAGTACTTC. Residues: CASSSTRASGGVIQETQYF.

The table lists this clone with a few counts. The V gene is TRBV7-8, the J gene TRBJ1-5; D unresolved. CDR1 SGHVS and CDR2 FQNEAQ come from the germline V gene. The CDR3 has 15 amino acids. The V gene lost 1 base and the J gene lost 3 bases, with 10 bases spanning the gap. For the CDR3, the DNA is TGTGCCAGCAGCTTAGAATGGAGGAACAATCAGCCCCAGCATTTT. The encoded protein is CASSLEWRNNQPQHF.

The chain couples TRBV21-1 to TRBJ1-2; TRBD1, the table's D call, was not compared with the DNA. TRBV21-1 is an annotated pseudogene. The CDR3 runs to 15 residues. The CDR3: CASSKGRGRANGYTF. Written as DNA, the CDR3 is TGTGCCAGCAGCAAAGGTAGAGGCAGGGCGAATGGCTACACCTTC.

The CDR3 sequence: CASSLFGTGANEKLFF. CDR3 nucleotides: TGTGCCAGCAGCTTGTTCGGGACAGGTGCTAATGAAAAACTGTTTTTT. The genes are TRBV5-8 and TRBJ1-4; TRBD1 matches 8 bases. After removal of 1 base from V and 3 bases from J, the junction contained 5 bases not matched to a gene. This CDR3 is built from 16 residues. Germline values: CDR1 SGHTS, CDR2 YDEGEE.

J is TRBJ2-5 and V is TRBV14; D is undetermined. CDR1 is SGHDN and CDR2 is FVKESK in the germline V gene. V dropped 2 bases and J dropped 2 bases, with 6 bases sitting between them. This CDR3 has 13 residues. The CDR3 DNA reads TGTGCCAGCAGCCAAAACAGACAAGAGACCCAGTACTTC. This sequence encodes CASSQNRQETQYF. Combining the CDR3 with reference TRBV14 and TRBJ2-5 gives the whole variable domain EAGVTQFPSHSVIEKGQTVTLRCDPISGHDNLYWYRRVMGKEIKFLLHFVKESKQDESGMPNNRFLAERTGGTYSTLKVQPAELEDSGVYFCASSQNRQETQYFGPGTRLLVL.

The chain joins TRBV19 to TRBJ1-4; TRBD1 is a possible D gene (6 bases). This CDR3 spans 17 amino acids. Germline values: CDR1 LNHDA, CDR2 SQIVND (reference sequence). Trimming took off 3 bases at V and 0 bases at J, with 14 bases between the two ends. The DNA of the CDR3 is TGTGCCAGTAGTATTCGGCAGGCAGGGGCAACTAATGAAAAACTGTTTTTT. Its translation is CASSIRQAGATNEKLFF.

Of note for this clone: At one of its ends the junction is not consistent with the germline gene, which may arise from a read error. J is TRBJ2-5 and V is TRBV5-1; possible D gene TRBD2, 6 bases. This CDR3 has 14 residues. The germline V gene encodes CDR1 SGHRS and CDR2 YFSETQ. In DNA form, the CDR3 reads TGTGCCAGCAACCCGAGCGGGCCACAAGAGACCCAGTACTTC. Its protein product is CASNPSGPQETQYF.

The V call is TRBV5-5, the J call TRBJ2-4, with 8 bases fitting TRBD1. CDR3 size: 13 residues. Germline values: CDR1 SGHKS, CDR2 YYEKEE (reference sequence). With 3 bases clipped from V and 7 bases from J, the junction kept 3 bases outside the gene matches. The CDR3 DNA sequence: TGTGCCAGCAGCTGGACAGGGATGAACATTCAGTACTTC. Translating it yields CASSWTGMNIQYF.

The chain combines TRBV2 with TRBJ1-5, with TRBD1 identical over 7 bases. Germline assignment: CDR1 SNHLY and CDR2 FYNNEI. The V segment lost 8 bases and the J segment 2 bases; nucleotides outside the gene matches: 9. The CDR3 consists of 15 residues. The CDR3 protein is CASGEQGRGNQPQHF. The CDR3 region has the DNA TGTGCCAGCGGGGAACAGGGGAGAGGCAATCAGCCCCAGCATTTT.

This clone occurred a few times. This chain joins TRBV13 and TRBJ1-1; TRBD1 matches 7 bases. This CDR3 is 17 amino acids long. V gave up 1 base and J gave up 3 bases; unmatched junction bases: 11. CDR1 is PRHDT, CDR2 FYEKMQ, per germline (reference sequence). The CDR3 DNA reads TGTGCCAGCAGCTTAGCATGGCAGGGGGGTTTGTACACTGAAGCTTTCTTT. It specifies CASSLAWQGGLYTEAFF.

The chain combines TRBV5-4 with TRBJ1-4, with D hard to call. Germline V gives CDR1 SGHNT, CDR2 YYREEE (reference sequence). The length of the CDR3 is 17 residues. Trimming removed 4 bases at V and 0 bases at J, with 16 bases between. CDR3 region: CASSTRVTATTNEKLFF. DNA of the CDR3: TGTGCCAGCAGCACCCGGGTCACGGCCACAACTAATGAAAAACTGTTTTTT.

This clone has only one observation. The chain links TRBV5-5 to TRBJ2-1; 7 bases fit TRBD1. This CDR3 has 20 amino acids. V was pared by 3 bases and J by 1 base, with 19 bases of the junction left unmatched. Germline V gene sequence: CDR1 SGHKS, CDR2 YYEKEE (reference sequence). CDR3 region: CASSYETGPARGTSYNEQFF. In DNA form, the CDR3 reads TGTGCCAGCAGCTACGAGACAGGGCCCGCCCGGGGAACTTCCTACAATGAGCAGTTCTTC.

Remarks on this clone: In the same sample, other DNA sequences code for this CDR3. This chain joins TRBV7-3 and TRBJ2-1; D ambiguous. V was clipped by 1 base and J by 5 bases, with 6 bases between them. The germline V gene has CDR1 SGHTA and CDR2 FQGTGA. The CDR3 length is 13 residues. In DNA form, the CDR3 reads TGTGCCAGCAGCTTAAGCGAGGACAATGAGCAGTTCTTC. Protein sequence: CASSLSEDNEQFF.

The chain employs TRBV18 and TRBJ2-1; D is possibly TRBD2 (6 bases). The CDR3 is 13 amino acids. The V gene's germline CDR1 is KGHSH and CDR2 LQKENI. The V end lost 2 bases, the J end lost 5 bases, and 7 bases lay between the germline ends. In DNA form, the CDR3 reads TGTGCCAGCTCACCATCTAGCGACAATGAGCAGTTCTTC. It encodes CASSPSSDNEQFF. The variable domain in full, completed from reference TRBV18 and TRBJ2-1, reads NAGVMQNPRHLVRRRGQEARLRCSPMKGHSHVYWYRQLPEEGLKFMVYLQKENIIDESGMPKERFSAEFPKEGPSILRIQQVVRGDSAAYFCASSPSSDNEQFFGPGTRLTVL.

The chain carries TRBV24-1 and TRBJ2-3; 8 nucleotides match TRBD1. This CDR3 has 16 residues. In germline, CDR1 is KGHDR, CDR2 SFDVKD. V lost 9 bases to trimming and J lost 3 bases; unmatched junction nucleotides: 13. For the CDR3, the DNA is TGTGCCACCTCGGATCCGGGACAGGTATTTACAGATACGCAGTATTTT. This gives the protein CATSDPGQVFTDTQYF.

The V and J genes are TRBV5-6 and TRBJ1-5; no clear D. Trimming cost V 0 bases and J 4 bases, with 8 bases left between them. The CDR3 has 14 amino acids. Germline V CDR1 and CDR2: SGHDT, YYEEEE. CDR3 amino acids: CASSLGAGNQPQHF. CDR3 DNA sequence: TGTGCCAGCAGCTTGGGGGCAGGTAATCAGCCCCAGCATTTT.

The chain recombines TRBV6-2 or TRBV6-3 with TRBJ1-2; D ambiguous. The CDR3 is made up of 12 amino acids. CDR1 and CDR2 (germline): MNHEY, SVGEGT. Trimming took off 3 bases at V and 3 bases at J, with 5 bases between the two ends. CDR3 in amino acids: CASSYPDYGYTF. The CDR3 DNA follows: TGTGCCAGCAGTTATCCGGACTATGGCTACACCTTC.

As DNA, the CDR3 is TGTGCCAGCAGCTGGGGGACTAGTCGAAGCGAGCAGTACTTC. Protein sequence: CASSWGTSRSEQYF. The chain links TRBV7-3 to TRBJ2-7; 8 bases fit TRBD2. Germline V gene sequence: CDR1 SGHTA, CDR2 FQGTGA. This CDR3 region has 14 residues. After removal of 4 bases from V and 6 bases from J, the junction contained 8 bases not matched to a gene. The full variable domain, its missing parts supplied by reference TRBV7-3 and TRBJ2-7, is GAGVSQTPSNKVTEKGKYVELRCDPISGHTALYWYRQSLGQGPEFLIYFQGTGAADDSGLPNDRFFAVRPEGSVSTLKIQRTERGDSAVYLCASSWGTSRSEQYFGPGTRLTVT.

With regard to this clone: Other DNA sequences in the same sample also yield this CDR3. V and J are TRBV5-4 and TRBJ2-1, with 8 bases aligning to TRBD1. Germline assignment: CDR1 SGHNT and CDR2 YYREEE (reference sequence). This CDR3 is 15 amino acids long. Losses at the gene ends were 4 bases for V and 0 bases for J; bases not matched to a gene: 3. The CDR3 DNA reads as TGTGCCAGCAGCCCCGGACAGGGCTCCTACAATGAGCAGTTCTTC. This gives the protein CASSPGQGSYNEQFF. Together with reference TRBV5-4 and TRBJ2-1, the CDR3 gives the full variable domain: ETGVTQSPTHLIKTRGQQVTLRCSSQSGHNTVSWYQQALGQGPQFIFQYYREEENGRGNFPPRFSGLQFPNYSSELNVNALELDDSALYLCASSPGQGSYNEQFFGPGTRLTVL.

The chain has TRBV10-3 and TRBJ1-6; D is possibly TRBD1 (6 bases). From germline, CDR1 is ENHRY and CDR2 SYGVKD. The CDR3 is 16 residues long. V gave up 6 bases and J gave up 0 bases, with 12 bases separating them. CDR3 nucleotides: TGTGCCATCAGGTCACAGGGAAGCTCCTATAATTCACCCCTCCACTTT. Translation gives CAIRSQGSSYNSPLHF.

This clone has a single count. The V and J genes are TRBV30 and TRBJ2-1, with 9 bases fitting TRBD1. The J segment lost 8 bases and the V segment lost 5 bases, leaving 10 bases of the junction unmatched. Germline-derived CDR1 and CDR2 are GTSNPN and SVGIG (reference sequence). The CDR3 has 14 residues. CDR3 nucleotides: TGTGCCTGGGTTGAGGGGACAGGGTCCCATGAGCAGTTCTTC. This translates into CAWVEGTGSHEQFF.

CDR3 DNA: TGTGCCAGCTCACCCGTGACTAGCACCTACACCGGGGAGCTGTTTTTT. Translated: CASSPVTSTYTGELFF. The genes are TRBV18 and TRBJ2-2; 7 bases are a match to TRBD2. Germline CDR1 KGHSH, CDR2 LQKENI. V dropped 3 bases and J dropped 3; count of bases not matched to a gene: 7. The CDR3 is 16 amino acids. Full variable domain (remainder filled in from reference TRBV18 and TRBJ2-2): NAGVMQNPRHLVRRRGQEARLRCSPMKGHSHVYWYRQLPEEGLKFMVYLQKENIIDESGMPKERFSAEFPKEGPSILRIQQVVRGDSAAYFCASSPVTSTYTGELFFGEGSRLTVL.

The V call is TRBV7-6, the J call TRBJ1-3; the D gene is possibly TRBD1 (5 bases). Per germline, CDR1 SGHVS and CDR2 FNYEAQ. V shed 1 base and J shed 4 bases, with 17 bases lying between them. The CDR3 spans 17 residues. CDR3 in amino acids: CASSLGAAGVRGNTIYF. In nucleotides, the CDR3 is TGTGCCAGCAGCTTAGGTGCAGCGGGGGTTCGAGGAAACACCATATATTTT.

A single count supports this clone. CDR3 DNA sequence: TGCGCCAGCAGCCTTACGGGACTGACAGATACGCAGTATTTT. The encoded protein is CASSLTGLTDTQYF. The chain combines TRBV5-1 with TRBJ2-3, with TRBD2 as a possible D gene (6 bases). V lost 4 bases, J lost 3 bases, and 12 bases lay in between. There are 14 residues in the CDR3. CDR1 is SGHRS and CDR2 is YFSETQ in the germline V gene.

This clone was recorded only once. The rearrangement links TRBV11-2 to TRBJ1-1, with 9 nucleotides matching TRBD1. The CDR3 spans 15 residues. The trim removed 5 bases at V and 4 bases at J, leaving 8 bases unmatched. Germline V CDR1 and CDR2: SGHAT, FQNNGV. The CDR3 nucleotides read TGTGCCAGCAGCCCACAGGGGGCGCGTCCCACTGAAGCTTTCTTT. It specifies CASSPQGARPTEAFF.

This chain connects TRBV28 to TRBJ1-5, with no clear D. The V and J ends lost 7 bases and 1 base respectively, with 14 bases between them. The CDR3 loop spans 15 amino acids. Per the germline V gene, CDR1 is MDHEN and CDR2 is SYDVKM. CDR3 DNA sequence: TGTGCCAGCAAGAAGGGAGTTGGGAGCAATCAGCCCCAGCATTTT. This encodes CASKKGVGSNQPQHF.